This T cell receptor beta chain was captured by sequencing in a study of blood T cells in healthy people across ages. Study-wide points: Long-lived donors carried more naive CD4+ cells and greater diversity than aged donors. It was held that diversity estimates obtained from one million T cells represented underestimates.

Samples had at least 6.5 million PBMCs isolated from them. Total RNA amounts of at least 5.5 micrograms were extracted per sample. This CDR3 comprises 15 residues. Germline V gives CDR1 SGHRS, CDR2 YFSETQ. The trim removed 5 bases at V and 2 bases at J, leaving 9 bases unmatched. Regarding this clonotype: Its specificity is not known.

Together with a sample-barcoded 5' primer, a J-beta primer mix was included in a second PCR lasting about 7 to 12 cycles. MiXCR was run by TCRdb on the 5' RACE reads, yielding one entry per CDR3 protein. The sample includes approximately 600,000 distinct CDR3 sequences, 58% of them seen just once. This receptor was taken from a man in his 60s in good health. The V and J genes are TRBV5-1 and TRBJ2-5; TRBD2 matches at 7 bases. Sequenced input: blood. The CDR3 reads CASSGSRGLQETQYF. The CDR3 nucleotides read TGCGCCAGCAGTGGGAGTCGGGGACTACAAGAGACCCAGTACTTC.